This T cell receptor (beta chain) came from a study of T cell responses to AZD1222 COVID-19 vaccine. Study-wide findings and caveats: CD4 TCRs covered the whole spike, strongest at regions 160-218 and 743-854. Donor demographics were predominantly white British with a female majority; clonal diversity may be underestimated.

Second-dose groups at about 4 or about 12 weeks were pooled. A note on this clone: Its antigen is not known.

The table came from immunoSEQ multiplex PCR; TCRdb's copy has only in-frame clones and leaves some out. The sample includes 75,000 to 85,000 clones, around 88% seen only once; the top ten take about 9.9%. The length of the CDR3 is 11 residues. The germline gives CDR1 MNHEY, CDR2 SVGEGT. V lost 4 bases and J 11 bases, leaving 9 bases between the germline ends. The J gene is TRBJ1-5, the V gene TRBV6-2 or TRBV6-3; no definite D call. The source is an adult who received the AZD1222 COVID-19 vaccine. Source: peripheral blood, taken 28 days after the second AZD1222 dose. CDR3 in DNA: TGTGCCAGCAGTTTGGGGATATCCCAGCATTTT. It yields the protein CASSLGISQHF.